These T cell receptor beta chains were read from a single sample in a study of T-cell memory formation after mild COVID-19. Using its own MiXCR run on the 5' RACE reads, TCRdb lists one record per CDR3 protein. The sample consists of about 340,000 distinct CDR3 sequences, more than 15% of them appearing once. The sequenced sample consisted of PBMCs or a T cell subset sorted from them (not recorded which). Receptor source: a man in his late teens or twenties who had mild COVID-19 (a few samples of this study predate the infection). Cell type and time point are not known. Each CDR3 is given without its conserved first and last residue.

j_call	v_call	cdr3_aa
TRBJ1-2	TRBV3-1	ASSPYFRNGYT
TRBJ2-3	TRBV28	ASSWTSGGVDTQY
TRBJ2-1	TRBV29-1	SGLAGNEQF
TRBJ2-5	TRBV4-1	ASSSRDRANQETQY
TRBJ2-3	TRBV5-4	ASSSKGGGDTQY
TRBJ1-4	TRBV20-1	SVGFNEKLF
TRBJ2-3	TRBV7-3	ASSRPGDTDTQY
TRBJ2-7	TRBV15	ATSRDGRGLNEQY
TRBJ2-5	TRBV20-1	SARDRGQGAQETQY
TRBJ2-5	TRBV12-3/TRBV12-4	ASNWRGEETQY
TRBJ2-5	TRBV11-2	ASSFRAPNPPETQY
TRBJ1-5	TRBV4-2	ASRNEGMSNQPQH
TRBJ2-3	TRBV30	ACDRSSTDTQY
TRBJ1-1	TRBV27	ASSTGGLTDAF
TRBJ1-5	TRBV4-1	ASSQVSGQGIQPQH
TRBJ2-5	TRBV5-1	ASSLTGDEKTQY
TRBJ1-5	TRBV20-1	SAEGQPQH
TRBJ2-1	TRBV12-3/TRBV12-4	ASSRGPSSYNEQF
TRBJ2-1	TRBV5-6	ASSLSSRYGSYNEQF
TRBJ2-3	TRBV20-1	SARETSGGPDTQY
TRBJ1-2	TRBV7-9	ASSYPGGSTGYT
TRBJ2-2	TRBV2	ASQRTSSFTGELF
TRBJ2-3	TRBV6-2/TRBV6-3	ASSYKRGNPWY
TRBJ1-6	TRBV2	ASRLQGIHNSPLH
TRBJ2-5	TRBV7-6	ASRAGIQETQY
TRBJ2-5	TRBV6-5	ASSPLRGGGETQY
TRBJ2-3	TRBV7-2	ASSLTISTDTQY
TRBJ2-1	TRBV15	ATSRDPNREQF
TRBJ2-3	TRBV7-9	ASSSTWGPTDTQY